These 31 T cell receptor beta chains came from one sample sequenced in a study of vaccination and CD4 T cells after COVID-19. Sequenced with the Oncomine TCR Beta short-read assay was DNA taken from cultured CD4+ T cells. One entry per CDR3 protein, called by TCRdb with MiXCR from the PCR reads. The data contain some 18,000 distinct CDR3 sequences, around half of them singletons. These receptors lack a known antigen. The treatment was: roughly ten-day PBMC culture with coronavirus spike peptide pools or control peptides (ViraFEST assay). This specimen was CD4+ T cells from blood, cultured in vitro, taken after SARS-CoV-2 vaccination. The receptors derive from a human donor who had recovered from COVID-19.

This chain uses TRBV20-1 with TRBJ2-5; D gene ambiguous. V lost 3 bases, J lost 5 bases, and 10 bases lay in between. Per germline, CDR1 DFQATT and CDR2 SNEGSKA (reference sequence). The length of the CDR3 is 12 residues. The CDR3 DNA is TGCAGTGCTAGCCCCGTTCTCGAGACCCAGTACTTC. This translates into CSASPVLETQYF.

The chain joins TRBV5-4 to TRBJ1-1, with D possibly TRBD1 on 6 matching bases. This CDR3 is built from 17 residues. Germline V gene lookup returns CDR1 SGHNT and CDR2 YYREEE (reference sequence). Between the trimmed V and J ends, which lost 0 bases and 0 bases, there was a span of 15 bases. CDR3 amino acids: CASSLVGGGGMNTEAFF. The CDR3 DNA follows: TGTGCCAGCAGCTTGGTTGGGGGGGGCGGAATGAACACTGAAGCTTTCTTT.

This chain uses TRBV30 with TRBJ1-2, with D possibly being TRBD1 (5 bases). Germline V gene lookup returns CDR1 GTSNPN and CDR2 SVGIG (reference sequence). V gave up 3 bases and J gave up 7 bases, with 18 bases separating them. The CDR3 is made up of 14 amino acids. The CDR3 sequence: CAWSATTAQVGYTF. The DNA of the CDR3 is TGTGCCTGGAGCGCAACGACGGCACAGGTTGGCTACACCTTC.

This clonotype was seen a single time. V usage is TRBV20-1 and J usage is TRBJ2-3; D call uncertain. The CDR3 covers 13 residues. With 3 bases removed from V and 0 bases from J, the gap between germline ends came to 7 bases. Germline V gives CDR1 DFQATT, CDR2 SNEGSKA (reference sequence). The CDR3 sequence is CSARSPSTDTQYF. CDR3 coding DNA: TGCAGTGCTAGGTCCCCCAGCACAGATACGCAGTATTTT.

This clonotype was seen once. V gene TRBV2 combines with J gene TRBJ2-2; perhaps D is TRBD1 or TRBD2 (5 bases each). Trimming removed 4 bases at V and 4 bases at J, with 7 bases between. Germline loops: CDR1 SNHLY, CDR2 FYNNEI. The CDR3 covers 13 residues. This CDR3 is CASSVGTTGELFF. CDR3 sequence (DNA): TGTGCCAGCAGTGTGGGGACCACCGGGGAGCTGTTTTTT. Supplemented by reference TRBV2 and TRBJ2-2, the full variable domain reads EPEVTQTPSHQVTQMGQEVILRCVPISNHLYFYWYRQILGQKVEFLVSFYNNEISEKSEIFDDQFSVERPDGSNFTLKIRSTKLEDSAMYFCASSVGTTGELFFGEGSRLTVL.

This sequence joins TRBV20-1 and TRBJ2-4; D ambiguous. The germline V gene has CDR1 DFQATT and CDR2 SNEGSKA (reference sequence). The CDR3 extends over 15 amino acids. V was pared by 0 bases and J by 8 bases, with 17 bases between. The CDR3 region has the DNA TGCAGTGCTAGAGATCTGGCTAGTATCCCTGACATTCAGTACTTC. Amino acid sequence: CSARDLASIPDIQYF.

This CDR3 reads CSARVSGRATYNEQFF. The CDR3 coding sequence is TGCAGTGCTAGAGTTAGCGGGAGGGCCACCTACAATGAGCAGTTCTTC. The rearrangement uses TRBV20-1 and TRBJ2-1, with TRBD2 matching over 11 bases. V shed 1 base and J 2 bases; nucleotides not matched to a gene: 4. CDR1 is DFQATT, CDR2 SNEGSKA, per germline (reference sequence). The length of the CDR3 is 16 residues.

The rearrangement links TRBV5-6 to TRBJ2-7; 8 bases line up with TRBD1. The CDR3 sequence is 15 residues long. With 2 bases clipped from V and 5 bases from J, the junction kept 9 bases outside the gene matches. The V gene's germline CDR1 is SGHDT and CDR2 YYEEEE. CDR3 protein: CASSFRTGWLDEQYF. Written as DNA, the CDR3 is TGTGCCAGCAGCTTTAGGACAGGGTGGTTGGACGAGCAGTACTTC. Full variable domain (missing parts from reference TRBV5-6 and TRBJ2-7): DAGVTQSPTHLIKTRGQQVTLRCSPKSGHDTVSWYQQALGQGPQFIFQYYEEEERQRGNFPDRFSGHQFPNYSSELNVNALLLGDSALYLCASSFRTGWLDEQYFGPGTRLTVT.

This rearrangement joins TRBV7-9 to TRBJ2-7; perhaps TRBD1 as D (7 bases). Trimming shortened V by 5 bases and J by 1 base, and 18 bases separated the two germline ends. The CDR3 has 16 residues. Germline-derived CDR1 and CDR2 are SEHNR and FQNEAQ (reference sequence). CDR3: CASSHLGGTASYEQYF. The CDR3 DNA sequence: TGTGCCAGCAGCCATCTAGGGGGGACAGCTTCCTACGAGCAGTACTTC.

The chain combines TRBV6-2 or TRBV6-3 with TRBJ2-7; D not resolved. Germline-derived CDR1 and CDR2 are MNHEY and SVGEGT. The CDR3 totals 12 residues. Trimming left V 5 bases short and J 3 bases short, with 8 bases between. CDR3 loop: CASSDPIYEQYF. CDR3 in DNA: TGTGCCAGCAGTGACCCCATCTACGAGCAGTACTTC.

The chain is built from TRBV19 and TRBJ1-2; the match to TRBD1 covers 7 bases. The trim removed 6 bases at V and 4 bases at J, leaving 2 bases unmatched. The CDR3 sequence is 12 residues long. The germline V gene has CDR1 LNHDA and CDR2 SQIVND (reference sequence). DNA for the CDR3: TGTGCCAGTAGGAGGACAGGCTATGGCTACACCTTC. Protein sequence: CASRRTGYGYTF.

The gene calls are TRBV6-2 or TRBV6-3 and TRBJ2-1; 10 bases agree with TRBD1. The CDR3 has 16 residues. Germline V gene lookup returns CDR1 MNHEY and CDR2 SVGEGT. J was trimmed by 9 bases and V by 2 bases; bases with no gene match: 10. CDR3 residues: CASSYKGQGPLGEQFF. The DNA of the CDR3 is TGTGCCAGCAGTTACAAGGGACAGGGGCCTTTGGGTGAGCAGTTCTTC.

In this sample, this clonotype turned up a few times. The chain is built from TRBV6-1 and TRBJ2-3; TRBD1 might be the D (5 bases). The CDR3 loop spans 14 amino acids. Between the trimmed V and J ends, which lost 3 bases and 5 bases, there was a span of 12 bases. Germline V gene lookup returns CDR1 MNHNS and CDR2 SASEGT. The CDR3 DNA follows: TGTGCCAGCAGTGAGGTGACGACAGTAGATACGCAGTATTTT. Protein: CASSEVTTVDTQYF.

CDR3 in amino acids: CASSTIDRGHNQPQHF. The CDR3 DNA reads TGTGCCAGTAGTACCATAGACAGGGGGCACAATCAGCCCCAGCATTTT. The V and J genes are TRBV19 and TRBJ1-5; 10 bases align to TRBD1. This CDR3 is built from 16 residues. The V gene's germline CDR1 is LNHDA and CDR2 SQIVND (reference sequence). Unmatched junction bases numbered 6, after V lost 4 bases and J lost 3 bases. The complete variable domain, with remaining parts taken from reference TRBV19 and TRBJ1-5, reads DGGITQSPKYLFRKEGQNVTLSCEQNLNHDAMYWYRQDPGQGLRLIYYSQIVNDFQKGDIAEGYSVSREKKESFPLTVTSAQKNPTAFYLCASSTIDRGHNQPQHFGDGTRLSIL.

This chain links TRBV9 with TRBJ2-7; 8 positions match TRBD2. Germline V gene sequence: CDR1 SGDLS, CDR2 YYNGEE. CDR3 length: 15 residues. The junction had 5 bases not matched to a gene; V was cut back by 0 bases and J by 3 bases. CDR3 coding DNA: TGTGCCAGCAGCGTAGGCACTAGCGGCAACTACGAGCAGTACTTC. As protein: CASSVGTSGNYEQYF.

This clonotype was counted only a few times. This sequence joins TRBV2 and TRBJ1-5, with a weak D call TRBD1 (5 bases). Germline lookup yields CDR1 SNHLY and CDR2 FYNNEI. There are 15 residues in the CDR3. Trimming removed 6 bases from V and 6 bases from J, with 18 bases in between. CDR3 sequence (DNA): TGTGCCAGCAGCCCGAAAGGGGTATGGGGTCAGCCCCAGCATTTT. Protein: CASSPKGVWGQPQHF.

This clonotype has only one observation. The rearrangement links TRBV27 to TRBJ2-7, with D perhaps TRBD1 (6 bases). This CDR3 comprises 15 residues. Trimming pared 5 bases from V and 4 bases from J, leaving 18 bases between. Germline-derived CDR1 and CDR2 are MNHEY and SMNVEV (reference sequence). The CDR3 DNA is TGTGCCAGCAGTAAAAAATCAGGGGTCCGGTACGAGCAGTACTTC. It codes for CASSKKSGVRYEQYF.

V usage is TRBV20-1 and J usage is TRBJ2-5; perhaps TRBD1 as D (5 bases). The CDR3 runs 15 residues. Germline assignment: CDR1 DFQATT and CDR2 SNEGSKA (reference sequence). The V end lost 3 bases, the J end lost 5 bases, and 19 bases lay between the germline ends. The CDR3 DNA is TGCAGTGCTAGCCCACCCGACGAATGGGGCGAGACCCAGTACTTC. This translates into CSASPPDEWGETQYF.

The rearrangement links TRBV6-1 to TRBJ2-7; the match to TRBD2 covers 9 bases. Germline trimming cut 6 bases from V and 0 bases from J; bases unmatched to any gene: 0. The CDR3 runs to 13 residues. Per germline, CDR1 MNHNS and CDR2 SASEGT. CDR3 sequence reads: CASRTSGSYEQYF. CDR3 coding DNA: TGTGCCAGCAGGACTAGCGGCTCCTACGAGCAGTACTTC.

This clonotype has a handful of counts. The V call is TRBV7-2, the J call TRBJ1-6; D gene unclear. The germline CDR1 and CDR2 sequences are SGHTA and FQGNSA. Trimming pared 5 bases from V and 7 bases from J, leaving 18 bases between. CDR3 length equals 16 residues. In nucleotides, the CDR3 is TGTGCCAGCAGCACGGCCGGGCGGCTTCCCAATTCACCCCTCCACTTT. Amino acids: CASSTAGRLPNSPLHF.

Here the CDR3 reads CASSIDPTSHYEQYF. The CDR3 DNA sequence: TGTGCCAGTAGTATAGACCCGACGTCCCACTACGAGCAGTACTTC. This chain links TRBV19 with TRBJ2-7; D gene uncertain. V lost 0 bases, J lost 3 bases, and 12 bases lay in between. Germline values: CDR1 LNHDA, CDR2 SQIVND (reference sequence). The CDR3 sequence is 15 residues long.

V gene TRBV2 combines with J gene TRBJ1-6; perhaps TRBD1 as D (6 bases). Germline-derived CDR1 and CDR2 are SNHLY and FYNNEI. Trimming left V 8 bases short and J 9 bases short, with 11 bases between. CDR3 length: 12 residues. CDR3 bases: TGTGCCAGCCGGGACACGGCTTCACCCCTCCACTTT. Translated: CASRDTASPLHF.

V is TRBV19 and J is TRBJ1-6; D ambiguous. The CDR3 spans 15 residues. Germline V lookup: CDR1 LNHDA, CDR2 SQIVND (reference sequence). Trimming pared 4 bases from V and 0 bases from J, leaving 7 bases between. In nucleotides, the CDR3 is TGTGCCAGTAGTAGCAGGAGCTCCTATAATTCACCCCTCCACTTT. Its translation: CASSSRSSYNSPLHF.

This clonotype occurred a few times. The chain uses TRBV20-1 and TRBJ2-5; D is uncertain. Trimming removed 3 bases at V and 1 base at J, with 9 bases between. The CDR3 totals 13 residues. Germline CDR1 reads DFQATT; CDR2 reads SNEGSKA (reference sequence). This CDR3 reads CSARVPVQETQYF. CDR3 coding DNA: TGCAGTGCTAGGGTTCCGGTCCAAGAGACCCAGTACTTC.

This clonotype appeared a few times. For the CDR3, the DNA is TGTGCCAGCAGGTTGGGGGGCATGGGGACTGAAGCTTTCTTT. It encodes CASRLGGMGTEAFF. The chain has TRBV28 and TRBJ1-1; D possibly corresponds to TRBD1 (6 bases). V was pared by 6 bases and J by 5 bases, with 16 bases between. The CDR3 is made up of 14 amino acids. Germline V gene data show CDR1 as MDHEN and CDR2 as SYDVKM.

The chain carries TRBV29-1 and TRBJ1-5; no firm D call. This CDR3 spans 13 amino acids. The V and J ends lost 6 bases and 7 bases respectively, with 16 bases between them. Germline loops: CDR1 SQVTM, CDR2 ANQGSEA. In nucleotides, the CDR3 is TGCAGCGTGTTGGCGGGTAGAAACCAGCCCCAGCATTTT. It is translated as CSVLAGRNQPQHF.

The chain couples TRBV18 to TRBJ2-5, with 8 bases that match TRBD2. The CDR3 runs to 17 residues. The V segment lost 3 bases and the J segment 7 bases; nucleotides outside the gene matches: 16. Germline V gene data show CDR1 as KGHSH and CDR2 as LQKENI. The CDR3 DNA reads TGTGCCAGCTCACCTTCACATCGGGGGGGCCTCGGGGTGACCCAGTACTTC. Protein product: CASSPSHRGGLGVTQYF.

The chain links TRBV7-9 to TRBJ1-1, with 9 bases identical to TRBD1. This CDR3 contains 13 residues. V dropped 6 bases and J dropped 6; count of bases not matched to a gene: 5. Germline V gene lookup returns CDR1 SEHNR and CDR2 FQNEAQ (reference sequence). The CDR3 is CASRLTGGSEAFF. The CDR3 DNA sequence: TGTGCCAGCAGACTAACAGGGGGCTCTGAAGCTTTCTTT.

This clonotype was observed a few times. This sequence joins TRBV20-1 and TRBJ2-7; TRBD2 matches 9 bases. This CDR3 has 12 residues. V trimming: 7 bases; J trimming: 6 bases; junction bases outside the gene matches: 7. CDR1 is DFQATT, CDR2 SNEGSKA, per germline (reference sequence). The CDR3 DNA reads TGCAGTGTTGAAGCGGGAGGTAGCGAGCAGTACTTC. Amino acid sequence: CSVEAGGSEQYF.

This rearrangement joins TRBV16 to TRBJ2-7; D is perhaps TRBD1 (5 bases). This CDR3 comprises 13 residues. V shed 2 bases and J shed 6 bases, with 11 bases lying between them. Germline assignment: CDR1 KGHSY and CDR2 FQNENV. CDR3 sequence: CASSQIRDSEQYF. The CDR3 DNA reads TGTGCCAGCAGCCAAATCAGGGATAGCGAGCAGTACTTC.

The gene calls are TRBV20-1 and TRBJ2-3; 8 bases map to TRBD2. CDR1 and CDR2 from the germline V gene are DFQATT and SNEGSKA (reference sequence). The CDR3 length is 16 residues. Trimming removed 2 bases from V and 0 bases from J; junction bases left unmatched: 7. CDR3 nucleotides: TGCAGTGCTAGAAGGTCGGCGGGAGGTAGCACAGATACGCAGTATTTT. It yields the protein CSARRSAGGSTDTQYF.